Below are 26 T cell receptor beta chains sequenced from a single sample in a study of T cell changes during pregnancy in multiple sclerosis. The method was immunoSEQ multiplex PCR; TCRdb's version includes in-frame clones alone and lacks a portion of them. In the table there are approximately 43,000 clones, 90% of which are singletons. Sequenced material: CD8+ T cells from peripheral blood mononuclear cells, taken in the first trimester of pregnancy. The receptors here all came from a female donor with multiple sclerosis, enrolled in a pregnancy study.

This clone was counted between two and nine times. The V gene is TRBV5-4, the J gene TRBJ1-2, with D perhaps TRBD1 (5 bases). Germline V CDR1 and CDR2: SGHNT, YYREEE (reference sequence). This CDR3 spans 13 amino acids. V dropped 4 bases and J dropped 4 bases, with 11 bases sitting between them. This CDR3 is CASSTGTLYGYTF. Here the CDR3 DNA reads TGTGCCAGCAGCACTGGGACTCTCTATGGCTACACCTTC.

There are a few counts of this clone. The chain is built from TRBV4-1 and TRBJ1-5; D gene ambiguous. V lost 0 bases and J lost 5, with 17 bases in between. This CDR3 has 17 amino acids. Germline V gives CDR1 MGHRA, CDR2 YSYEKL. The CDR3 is CASSQEAGERVDQPQHF. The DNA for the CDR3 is TGCGCCAGCAGCCAAGAAGCTGGGGAGAGGGTAGATCAGCCCCAGCATTTT.

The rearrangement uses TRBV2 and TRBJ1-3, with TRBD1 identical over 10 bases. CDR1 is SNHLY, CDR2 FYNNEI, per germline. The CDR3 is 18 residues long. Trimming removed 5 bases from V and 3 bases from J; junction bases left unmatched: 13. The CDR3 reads CASSTTEGDRGSGNTIYF. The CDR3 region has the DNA TGTGCCAGCAGTACCACCGAGGGGGACAGGGGCAGTGGAAACACCATATATTTT.

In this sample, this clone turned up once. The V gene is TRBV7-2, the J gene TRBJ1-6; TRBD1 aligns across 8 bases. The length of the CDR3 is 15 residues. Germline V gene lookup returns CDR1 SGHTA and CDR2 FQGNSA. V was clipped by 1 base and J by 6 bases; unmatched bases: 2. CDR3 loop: CASSLVQGANSPLHF. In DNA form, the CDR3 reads TGTGCCAGCAGCTTAGTGCAGGGGGCTAATTCACCCCTCCACTTT. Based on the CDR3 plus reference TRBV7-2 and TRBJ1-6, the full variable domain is GAGVSQSPSNKVTEKGKDVELRCDPISGHTALYWYRQSLGQGLEFLIYFQGNSAPDKSGLPSDRFSAERTGGSVSTLTIQRTQQEDSAVYLCASSLVQGANSPLHFGNGTRLTVT.

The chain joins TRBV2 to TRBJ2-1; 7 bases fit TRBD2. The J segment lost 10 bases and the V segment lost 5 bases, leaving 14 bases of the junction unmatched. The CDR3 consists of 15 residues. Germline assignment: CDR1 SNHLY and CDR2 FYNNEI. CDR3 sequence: CASSLGGTPLNEQFF. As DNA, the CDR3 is TGTGCCAGCAGTTTGGGGGGGACTCCGCTTAACGAGCAGTTCTTC. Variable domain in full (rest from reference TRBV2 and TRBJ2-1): EPEVTQTPSHQVTQMGQEVILRCVPISNHLYFYWYRQILGQKVEFLVSFYNNEISEKSEIFDDQFSVERPDGSNFTLKIRSTKLEDSAMYFCASSLGGTPLNEQFFGPGTRLTVL.

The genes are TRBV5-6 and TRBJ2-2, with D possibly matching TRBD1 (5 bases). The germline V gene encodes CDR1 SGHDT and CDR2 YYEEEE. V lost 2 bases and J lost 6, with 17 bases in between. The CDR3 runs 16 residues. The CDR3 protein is CASSFVSQGIAGELFF. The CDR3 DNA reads TGTGCCAGCAGCTTCGTCTCGCAGGGAATCGCCGGGGAGCTGTTTTTT.

The CDR3 nucleotides are TGTGCCAGCAGCCAGGGTTCACCCCTCCACTTT. Translated, it gives CASSQGSPLHF. The chain couples TRBV2 to TRBJ1-6, with TRBD1 as a possible D gene (5 bases). Germline V gene lookup returns CDR1 SNHLY and CDR2 FYNNEI. V lost 6 bases to trimming and J lost 9 bases, with 6 bases between them. The CDR3 contains 11 residues.

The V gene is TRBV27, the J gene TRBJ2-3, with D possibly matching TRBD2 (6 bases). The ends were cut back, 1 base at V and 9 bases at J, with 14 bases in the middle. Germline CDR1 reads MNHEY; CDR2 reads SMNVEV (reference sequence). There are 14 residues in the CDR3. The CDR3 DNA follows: TGTGCCAGCAGTTTATACGGAGGGCGCCGCACGCAGTATTTT. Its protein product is CASSLYGGRRTQYF.

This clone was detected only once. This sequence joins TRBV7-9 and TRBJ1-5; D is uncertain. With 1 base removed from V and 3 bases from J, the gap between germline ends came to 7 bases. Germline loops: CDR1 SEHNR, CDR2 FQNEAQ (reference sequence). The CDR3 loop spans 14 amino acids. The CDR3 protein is CASSLDEANQPQHF. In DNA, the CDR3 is TGTGCCAGCAGCTTAGACGAGGCCAATCAGCCCCAGCATTTT.

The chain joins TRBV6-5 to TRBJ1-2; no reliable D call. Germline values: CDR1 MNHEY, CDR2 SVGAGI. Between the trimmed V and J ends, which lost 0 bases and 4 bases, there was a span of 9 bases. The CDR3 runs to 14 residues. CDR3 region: CASSYSSGTYGYTF. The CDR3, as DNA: TGTGCCAGCAGTTACTCGAGCGGTACCTATGGCTACACCTTC.

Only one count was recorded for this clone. The CDR3 loop is CASSYRVGAGELFF. DNA for the CDR3: TGTGCCAGCAGCTACAGGGTGGGGGCCGGGGAGCTGTTTTTT. The genes are TRBV7-9 and TRBJ2-2; D possibly corresponds to TRBD1 (6 bases). This CDR3 contains 14 residues. V lost 4 bases, J lost 6 bases, and 12 bases lay in between. CDR1 is SEHNR and CDR2 is FQNEAQ in the germline V gene (reference sequence).

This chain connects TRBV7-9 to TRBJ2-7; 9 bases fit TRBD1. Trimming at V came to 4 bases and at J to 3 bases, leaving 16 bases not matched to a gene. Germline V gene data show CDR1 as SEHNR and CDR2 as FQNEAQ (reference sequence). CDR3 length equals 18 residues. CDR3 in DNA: TGTGCCAGCAGCTCGGTGGTGGGGGGACAGGGTTTCTTCTACGAGCAGTACTTC. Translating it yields CASSSVVGGQGFFYEQYF.

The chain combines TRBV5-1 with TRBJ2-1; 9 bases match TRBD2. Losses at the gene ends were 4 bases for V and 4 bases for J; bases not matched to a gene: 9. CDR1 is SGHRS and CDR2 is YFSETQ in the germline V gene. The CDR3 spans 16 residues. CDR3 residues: CASSGGSGGAYNEQFF. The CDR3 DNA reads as TGCGCCAGCAGCGGGGGTAGCGGGGGCGCGTACAATGAGCAGTTCTTC. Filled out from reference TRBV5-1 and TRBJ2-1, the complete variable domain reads KAGVTQTPRYLIKTRGQQVTLSCSPISGHRSVSWYQQTPGQGLQFLFEYFSETQRNKGNFPGRFSGRQFSNSRSEMNVSTLELGDSALYLCASSGGSGGAYNEQFFGPGTRLTVL.

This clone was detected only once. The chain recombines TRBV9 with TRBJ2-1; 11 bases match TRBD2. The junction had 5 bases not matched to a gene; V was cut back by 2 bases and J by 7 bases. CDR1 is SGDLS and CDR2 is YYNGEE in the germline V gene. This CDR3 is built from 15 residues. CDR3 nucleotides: TGTGCCAGCAGCGTCCTAGCGGGGGGTAGTAATGAGCAGTTCTTC. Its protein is CASSVLAGGSNEQFF. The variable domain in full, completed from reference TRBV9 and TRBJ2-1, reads DSGVTQTPKHLITATGQRVTLRCSPRSGDLSVYWYQQSLDQGLQFLIQYYNGEERAKGNILERFSAQQFPDLHSELNLSSLELGDSALYFCASSVLAGGSNEQFFGPGTRLTVL.

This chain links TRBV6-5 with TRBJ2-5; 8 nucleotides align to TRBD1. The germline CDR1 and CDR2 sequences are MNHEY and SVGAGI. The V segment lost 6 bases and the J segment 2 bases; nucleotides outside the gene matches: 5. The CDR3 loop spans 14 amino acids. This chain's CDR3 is CASRGTGLQETQYF. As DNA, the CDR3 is TGTGCCAGCAGAGGGACAGGCCTTCAAGAGACCCAGTACTTC.

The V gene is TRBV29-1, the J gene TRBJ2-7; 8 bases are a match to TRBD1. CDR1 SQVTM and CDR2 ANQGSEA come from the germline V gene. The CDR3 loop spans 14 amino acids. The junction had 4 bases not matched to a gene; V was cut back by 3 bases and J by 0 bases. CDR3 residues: CSVDGDRSSYEQYF. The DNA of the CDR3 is TGCAGCGTTGATGGGGACAGGAGCTCCTACGAGCAGTACTTC.

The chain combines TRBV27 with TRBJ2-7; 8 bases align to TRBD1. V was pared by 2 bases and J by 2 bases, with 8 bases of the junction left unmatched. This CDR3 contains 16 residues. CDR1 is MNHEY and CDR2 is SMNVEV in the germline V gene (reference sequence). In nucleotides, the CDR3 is TGTGCCAGCAGTTTAAAGGGTACAGGGGGTACCTACGAGCAGTACTTC. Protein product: CASSLKGTGGTYEQYF.

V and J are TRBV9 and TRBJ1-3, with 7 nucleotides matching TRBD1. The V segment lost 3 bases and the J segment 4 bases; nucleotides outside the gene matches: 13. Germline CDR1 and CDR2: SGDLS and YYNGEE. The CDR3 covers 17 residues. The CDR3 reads CASSDTSGGRIGNTIYF. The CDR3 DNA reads TGTGCCAGCAGCGACACTTCAGGGGGAAGAATCGGAAACACCATATATTTT.

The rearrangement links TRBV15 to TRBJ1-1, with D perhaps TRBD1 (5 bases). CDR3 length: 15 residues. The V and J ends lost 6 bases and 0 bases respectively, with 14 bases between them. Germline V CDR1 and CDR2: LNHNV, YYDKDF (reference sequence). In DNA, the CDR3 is TGTGCCACCAGGCGGGACCGCTGGATGAACACTGAAGCTTTCTTT. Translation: CATRRDRWMNTEAFF.

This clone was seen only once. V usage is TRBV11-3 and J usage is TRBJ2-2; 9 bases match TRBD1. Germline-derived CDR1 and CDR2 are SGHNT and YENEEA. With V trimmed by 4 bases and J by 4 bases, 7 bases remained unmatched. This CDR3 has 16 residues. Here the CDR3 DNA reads TGTGCCAGCAGCTCACCGGGACAGGGTGGCACCGGGGAGCTGTTTTTT. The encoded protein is CASSSPGQGGTGELFF.

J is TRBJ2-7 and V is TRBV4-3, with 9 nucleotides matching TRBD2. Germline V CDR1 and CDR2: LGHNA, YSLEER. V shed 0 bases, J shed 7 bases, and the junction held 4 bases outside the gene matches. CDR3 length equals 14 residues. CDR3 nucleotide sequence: TGCGCCAGCAGCCAAGATGGGACTAGCCGAGAGCAGTACTTC. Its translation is CASSQDGTSREQYF.

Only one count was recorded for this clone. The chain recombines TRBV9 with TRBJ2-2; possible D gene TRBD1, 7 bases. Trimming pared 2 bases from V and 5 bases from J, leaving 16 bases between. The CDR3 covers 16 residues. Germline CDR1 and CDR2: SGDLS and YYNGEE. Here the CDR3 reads CASSVPRTGGTGELFF. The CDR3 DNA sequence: TGTGCCAGCAGCGTCCCAAGGACAGGAGGGACCGGGGAGCTGTTTTTT.

The CDR3 coding sequence is TGTGCCAGCAGCGTCGCAGGGGGAAGGCACACCATATATTTT. Translating it yields CASSVAGGRHTIYF. The chain combines TRBV9 with TRBJ1-3; 7 positions match TRBD1. With V trimmed by 2 bases and J by 8 bases, 7 bases remained unmatched. Germline V CDR1 and CDR2: SGDLS, YYNGEE. The CDR3 is made up of 14 amino acids.

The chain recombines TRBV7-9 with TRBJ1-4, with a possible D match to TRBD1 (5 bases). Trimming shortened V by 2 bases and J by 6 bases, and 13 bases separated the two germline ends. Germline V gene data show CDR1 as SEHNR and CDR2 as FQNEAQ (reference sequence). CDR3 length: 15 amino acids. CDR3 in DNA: TGTGCCAGCAGCTTACTCGAACAGGTGGATGAAAAACTGTTTTTT. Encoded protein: CASSLLEQVDEKLFF.

The CDR3 region has the DNA TGTGCCAGCAGCGTATTCGGTGGGGGGATGAACACTGAAGCTTTCTTT. It yields the protein CASSVFGGGMNTEAFF. This sequence joins TRBV9 and TRBJ1-1; D perhaps matches TRBD1 (5 bases). The V end lost 1 base, the J end lost 0 bases, and 13 bases lay between the germline ends. Germline V gives CDR1 SGDLS, CDR2 YYNGEE. CDR3 length: 16 residues.

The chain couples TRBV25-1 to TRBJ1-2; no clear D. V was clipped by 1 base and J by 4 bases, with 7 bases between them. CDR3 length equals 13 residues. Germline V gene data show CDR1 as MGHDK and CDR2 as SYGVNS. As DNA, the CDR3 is TGTGCCAGCAGTGAATCACAGTCCTATGGCTACACCTTC. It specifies CASSESQSYGYTF.